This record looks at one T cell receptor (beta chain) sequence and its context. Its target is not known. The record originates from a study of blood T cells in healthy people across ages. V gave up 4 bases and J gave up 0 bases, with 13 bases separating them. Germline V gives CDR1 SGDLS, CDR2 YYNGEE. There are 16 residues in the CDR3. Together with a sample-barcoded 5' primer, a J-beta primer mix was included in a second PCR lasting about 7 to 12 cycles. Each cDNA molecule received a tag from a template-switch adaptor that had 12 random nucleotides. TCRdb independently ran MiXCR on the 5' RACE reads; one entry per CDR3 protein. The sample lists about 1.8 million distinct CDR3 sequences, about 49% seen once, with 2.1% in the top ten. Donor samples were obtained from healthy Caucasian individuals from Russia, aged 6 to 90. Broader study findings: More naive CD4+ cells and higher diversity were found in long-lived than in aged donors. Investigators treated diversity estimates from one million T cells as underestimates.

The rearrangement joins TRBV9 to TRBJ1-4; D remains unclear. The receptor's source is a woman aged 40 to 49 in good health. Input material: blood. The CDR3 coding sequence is TGTGCCAGCAGCCCTAGGACGGATGCAACTAATGAAAAACTGTTTTTT. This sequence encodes CASSPRTDATNEKLFF.